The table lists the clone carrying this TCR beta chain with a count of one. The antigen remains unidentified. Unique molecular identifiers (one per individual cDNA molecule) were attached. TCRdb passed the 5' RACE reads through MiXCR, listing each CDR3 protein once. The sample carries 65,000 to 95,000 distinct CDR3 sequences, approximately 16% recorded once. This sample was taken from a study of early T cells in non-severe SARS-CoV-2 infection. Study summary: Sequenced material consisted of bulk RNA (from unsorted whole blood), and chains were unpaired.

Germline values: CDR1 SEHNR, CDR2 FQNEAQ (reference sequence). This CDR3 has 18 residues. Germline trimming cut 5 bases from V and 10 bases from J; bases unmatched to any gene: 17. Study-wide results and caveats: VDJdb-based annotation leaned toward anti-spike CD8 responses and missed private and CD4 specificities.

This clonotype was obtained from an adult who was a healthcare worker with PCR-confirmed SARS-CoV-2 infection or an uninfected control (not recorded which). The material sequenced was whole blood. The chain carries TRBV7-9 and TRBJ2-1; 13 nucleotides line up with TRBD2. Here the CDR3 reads CASSRPGLAGAVLGEQFF. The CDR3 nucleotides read TGTGCCAGCAGCCGCCCCGGACTAGCGGGGGCAGTCTTAGGGGAGCAGTTCTTC.